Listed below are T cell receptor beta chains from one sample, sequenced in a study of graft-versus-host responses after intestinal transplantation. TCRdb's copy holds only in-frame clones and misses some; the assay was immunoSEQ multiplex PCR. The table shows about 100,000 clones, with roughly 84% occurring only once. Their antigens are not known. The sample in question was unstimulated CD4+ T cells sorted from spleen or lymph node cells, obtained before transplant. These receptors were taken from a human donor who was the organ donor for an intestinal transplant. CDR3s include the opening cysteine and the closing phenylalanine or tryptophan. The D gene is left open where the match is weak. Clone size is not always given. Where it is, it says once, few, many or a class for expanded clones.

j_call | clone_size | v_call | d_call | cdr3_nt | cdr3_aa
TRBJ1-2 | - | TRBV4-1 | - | TGCGCCAGCAGCCAAGATGGGGGTTTTTATGGCTACACCTTC | CASSQDGGFYGYTF
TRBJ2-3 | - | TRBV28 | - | TGTGCCAGCAGTTTATATTCCGGTAACACAGATACGCAGTATTTT | CASSLYSGNTDTQYF
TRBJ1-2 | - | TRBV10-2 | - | TGCGCCAGCAGTGAGTTCAGGGATGGCTACACCTTC | CASSEFRDGYTF
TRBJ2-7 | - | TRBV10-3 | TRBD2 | TGTGCCATCAGTGACTACGGGGGGGCTCAAGAGCAGTACTTC | CAISDYGGAQEQYF
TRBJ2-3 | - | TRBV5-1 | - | TGCGCCAGCAGCTTGGTTGCAGGGTTTGGCACAGATACGCAGTATTTT | CASSLVAGFGTDTQYF
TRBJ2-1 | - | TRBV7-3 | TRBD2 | TGTGCCAGCAGCTCGACTAGCGGGGGCTACAATGAGCAGTTCTTC | CASSSTSGGYNEQFF
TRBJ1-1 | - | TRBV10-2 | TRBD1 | TGCGCCAGCGGGATCACAGGGGGCAATGTGGGTGCTTTCTTT | CASGITGGNVGAFF
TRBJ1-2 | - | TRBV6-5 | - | TGTGCCAGCAGGGTGACAGATTCTTTCTATGGCTACACCTTC | CASRVTDSFYGYTF
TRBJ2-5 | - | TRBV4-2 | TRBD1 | TGTGCCAGCAGCCCGGGGGACAGGCCCCTCCAAGAGACCCAGTACTTC | CASSPGDRPLQETQYF
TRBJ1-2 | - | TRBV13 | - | TGTGCCAGCAGCTTCCGGCTAGGAGATTATGGCTACACCTTC | CASSFRLGDYGYTF
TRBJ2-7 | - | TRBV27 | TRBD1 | TGTGCCAGCAGTTACAGGGGCGTAAAGGGGTACGAGCAGTACTTC | CASSYRGVKGYEQYF
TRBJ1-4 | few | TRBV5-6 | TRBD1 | TGTGCCAGCAACTACCAATTTACAGGGGAATCTCTGTTTTTT | CASNYQFTGESLFF
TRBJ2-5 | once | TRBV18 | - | TGTGCCAGCTCACCCTCCATTCGGGACCAAGAGACCCAGTACTTC | CASSPSIRDQETQYF
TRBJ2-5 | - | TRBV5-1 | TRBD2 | TGCGCCAGCAGCTTACGGACTAGCGGGGGTTCAGAGACCCAGTACTTC | CASSLRTSGGSETQYF
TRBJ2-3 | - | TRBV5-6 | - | TGTGCCAGCAGGGGGGCGGGGAAGGAAGATACGCAGTATTTT | CASRGAGKEDTQYF
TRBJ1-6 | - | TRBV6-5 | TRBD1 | TGTGCCAGCAGGACAGGGGACTCCTATAATTCACCCCTCCACTTT | CASRTGDSYNSPLHF
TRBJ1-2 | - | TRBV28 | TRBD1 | TGTGCCAGCAGTTTGCCCGGGACAGGGGGTGGCTACACCTTC | CASSLPGTGGGYTF
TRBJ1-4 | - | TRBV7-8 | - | TGTGCCAGCAGCCCCAATGGGGGGGTTGGAGAAAAACTGTTTTTT | CASSPNGGVGEKLFF
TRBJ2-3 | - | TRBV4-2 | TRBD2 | TGTGCCAGCAGCCAAGATGGAATGACTAGCTTGCCAGATACGCAGTATTTT | CASSQDGMTSLPDTQYF
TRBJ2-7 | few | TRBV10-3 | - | TGTGCCATCAAGGTTGGGGACGGAGCCTACGAGCAGTACTTC | CAIKVGDGAYEQYF
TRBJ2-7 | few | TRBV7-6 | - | TGTGCCAGCAGCTTCGCGGGGAACTCCTACGAGCAGTACTTC | CASSFAGNSYEQYF
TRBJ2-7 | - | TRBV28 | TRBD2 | TGTGCCAGCAGTTTAGAGGGACTAACCTACGAGCAGTACTTC | CASSLEGLTYEQYF
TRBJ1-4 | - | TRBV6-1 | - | TGTGCCAGCAGTGAAGGATACACGAATGAAAAACTGTTTTTT | CASSEGYTNEKLFF
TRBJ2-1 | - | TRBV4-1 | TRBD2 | TGCGCCAGCAGTAAGCGGGGGTACGACAATGAGCAGTTCTTC | CASSKRGYDNEQFF
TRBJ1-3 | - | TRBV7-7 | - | TGTGCCAGCAGCGATAGTGGCTCTGGAAACACCATATATTTT | CASSDSGSGNTIYF
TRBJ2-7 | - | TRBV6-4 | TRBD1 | TGTGCCAGCAGTGTAGACAGGGGCGACGAGCAGTACTTC | CASSVDRGDEQYF
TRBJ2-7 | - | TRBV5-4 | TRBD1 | TGTGCCAGCAGCCCGGGACAGGGACAAGGGGAGCAGTACTTC | CASSPGQGQGEQYF
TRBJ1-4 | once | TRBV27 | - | TGTGCCAGCAGTTTCACGACGTTGAGTGAAAAACTGTTTTTT | CASSFTTLSEKLFF
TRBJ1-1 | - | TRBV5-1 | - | TGCGCCAGCAACGGTCAGGAGAACACTGAAGCTTTCTTT | CASNGQENTEAFF
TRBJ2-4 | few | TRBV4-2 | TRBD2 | TGTGCCAGCAGCCAGGCACTTCTAGCGGGGGGGCGTAGAAACATTCAGTACTTC | CASSQALLAGGRRNIQYF
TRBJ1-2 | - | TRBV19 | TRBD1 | TGTGCCAGTACGAGGAGGGGACAGGGAGTAGGGGACTATGGCTACACCTTC | CASTRRGQGVGDYGYTF
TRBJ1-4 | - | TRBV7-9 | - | TGTGCCAGCAGCTTAGTTGGGGGTGCTAATGAAAAACTGTTTTTT | CASSLVGGANEKLFF
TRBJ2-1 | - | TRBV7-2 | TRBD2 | TGTGCCAGCAGCCCAACGAGCGGGGGGGCCCACAATGAGCAGTTCTTC | CASSPTSGGAHNEQFF
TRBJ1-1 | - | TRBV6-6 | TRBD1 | TGTGCCAGCAGTCCTGGACAGGGACTTAACACTGAAGCTTTCTTT | CASSPGQGLNTEAFF
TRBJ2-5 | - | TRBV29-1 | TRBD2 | TGCAGCGTTGAACGGCGGGGGGGTATCGAGACCCAGTACTTC | CSVERRGGIETQYF
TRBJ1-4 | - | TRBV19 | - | TGTGCCAGTAGTAATTATGAAAAACTGTTTTTT | CASSNYEKLFF
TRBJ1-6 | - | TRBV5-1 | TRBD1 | TGCGCCAGCAGCTTGGGCTCAGGGGGAACTAATTCACCCCTCCACTTT | CASSLGSGGTNSPLHF
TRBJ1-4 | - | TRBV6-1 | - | TGTGCCAGCAGCTACCGGGACCGCGCTAATGAAAAACTGTTTTTT | CASSYRDRANEKLFF
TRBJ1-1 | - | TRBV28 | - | TGTGCCAGCAGTTTAACAGAGGACACTGAAGCTTTCTTT | CASSLTEDTEAFF